This T cell receptor beta chain was obtained from a study of OX40 agonist ivuxolimab in advanced cancers. Profiled with immunoSEQ multiplex PCR; TCRdb holds only in-frame clones, not every one. The sample includes about 48,000 clones, about 90% of them seen just once. Sequenced here: CD4+ or CD8+ T cells sorted from blood, sampled in a trial of the OX40 agonist ivuxolimab. The origin of this receptor is an adult with an advanced solid tumor such as melanoma, head and neck, liver or kidney cancer.

In nucleotides, the CDR3 is TGTGCCACCAGCACGGACAGGGGAGGCGAAAAACTGTTTTTT. It specifies CATSTDRGGEKLFF. The chain is built from TRBV15 and TRBJ1-4; TRBD1 matches at 9 bases. Trimming cost V 4 bases and J 8 bases; bases outside gene matches: 5. This CDR3 contains 14 residues. The germline V gene has CDR1 LNHNV and CDR2 YYDKDF (reference sequence).